The 27 T cell receptor beta chains presented below share a single source sample, sequenced in a study of T cell responses to AZD1222 COVID-19 vaccine. The assay was immunoSEQ multiplex PCR, and TCRdb's table has in-frame clones only and misses some. Altogether hundreds of thousands of clones are present, more than 85% being singletons, with the ten largest covering about 1%. The sequencing here drew on peripheral blood, taken on day 0 of MenACWY control vaccination. These receptors originate from an adult in good health.

This sequence joins TRBV11-2 and TRBJ2-5; 11 bases agree with TRBD2. Germline assignment: CDR1 SGHAT and CDR2 FQNNGV. Trimming at V came to 2 bases and at J to 3 bases, leaving 2 bases not matched to a gene. This CDR3 spans 15 amino acids. The chain's CDR3 is CASSLSSGGEETQYF. The CDR3 bases are TGTGCCAGCAGCTTAAGTAGCGGGGGGGAAGAGACCCAGTACTTC.

This chain links TRBV5-4 with TRBJ2-5; no definite D call. Germline V gene sequence: CDR1 SGHNT, CDR2 YYREEE (reference sequence). The CDR3 extends over 13 amino acids. V gave up 2 bases and J gave up 3 bases, with 8 bases separating them. CDR3 loop: CASSFAREETQYF. As DNA, the CDR3 is TGTGCCAGCAGCTTTGCTAGAGAAGAGACCCAGTACTTC.

The J gene is TRBJ1-6, the V gene TRBV9; D gene uncertain. There are 14 residues in the CDR3. V was pared by 2 bases and J by 7 bases, with 10 bases between. The germline V gene encodes CDR1 SGDLS and CDR2 YYNGEE. CDR3 amino acids: CASSVTAENSPLHF. DNA for the CDR3: TGTGCCAGCAGCGTCACCGCAGAGAATTCACCCCTCCACTTT.

J is TRBJ1-2 and V is TRBV10-1; 7 bases fit TRBD1. Germline V CDR1 and CDR2: WNHNN, SYGVQD (reference sequence). With V trimmed by 7 bases and J by 0 bases, 11 bases remained unmatched. The length of the CDR3 is 16 residues. CDR3 sequence: CASTSVRDRANYGYTF. Here the CDR3 DNA reads TGCGCCAGCACCTCCGTCCGGGACAGAGCTAACTATGGCTACACCTTC.

The chain joins TRBV27 to TRBJ2-2; 8 bases map to TRBD2. This CDR3 has 16 residues. The V gene's germline CDR1 is MNHEY and CDR2 SMNVEV (reference sequence). Losses at the gene ends were 4 bases for V and 4 bases for J; bases not matched to a gene: 8. The CDR3 here is CASSSGTRASTGELFF. Written as DNA, the CDR3 is TGTGCCAGCAGTTCGGGGACTAGAGCGTCCACCGGGGAGCTGTTTTTT.

In this sample, this clone turned up a few times. The chain couples TRBV12-3 or TRBV12-4 to TRBJ1-2; the D is unclear. Trimming left V 4 bases short and J 4 bases short, with 4 bases between. The CDR3 consists of 11 residues. CDR3 residues: CASSSFYGYTF. CDR3 coding DNA: TGTGCCAGCAGTTCTTTCTATGGCTACACCTTC.

This clone was observed once. The genes are TRBV9 and TRBJ1-1; a possible D gene is TRBD1 (6 bases). This CDR3 comprises 12 residues. The germline V gene encodes CDR1 SGDLS and CDR2 YYNGEE. V lost 9 bases, J lost 7 bases, and 16 bases lay in between. The CDR3 bases are TGTGCCACCCGAACGGGGGCATTTGAAGCTTTCTTT. Encoded protein: CATRTGAFEAFF. The full variable domain, with the rest looked up from reference TRBV9 and TRBJ1-1, is DSGVTQTPKHLITATGQRVTLRCSPRSGDLSVYWYQQSLDQGLQFLIQYYNGEERAKGNILERFSAQQFPDLHSELNLSSLELGDSALYFCATRTGAFEAFFGQGTRLTVV.

This sequence joins TRBV3-1 (or the pseudogene TRBV3-2) and TRBJ1-3, with D possibly being TRBD1 (5 bases). The CDR3 is made up of 17 amino acids. Germline loops: CDR1 LGHDT, CDR2 YNNKEL (reference sequence). V was cut by 5 bases and J by 0 bases, with 17 bases left in between. CDR3 coding DNA: TGTGCCAGCAGCGAACCCGGGACCCTATTCTCTGGAAACACCATATATTTT. Amino acids: CASSEPGTLFSGNTIYF.

The V gene is TRBV28, the J gene TRBJ1-4; D unclear. Per germline, CDR1 MDHEN and CDR2 SYDVKM. This CDR3 is built from 13 residues. V lost 6 bases to trimming and J lost 12 bases, with 17 bases between them. In DNA, the CDR3 is TGTGCCAGCAGGTTACCGGGAGTGAGGGAACTGTTTTTT. Residues: CASRLPGVRELFF.

The CDR3 nucleotides read TGTGCCAGCAGTTTCCCCCGCGGGGCAGATACGCAGTATTTT. It yields the protein CASSFPRGADTQYF. The chain recombines TRBV28 with TRBJ2-3; a possible D gene is TRBD2 (6 bases). Germline V gives CDR1 MDHEN, CDR2 SYDVKM. The CDR3 extends over 14 amino acids. With 3 bases removed from V and 4 bases from J, the gap between germline ends came to 11 bases.

J is TRBJ1-1 and V is TRBV19; the D is unclear. V gave up 10 bases and J gave up 4 bases, with 10 bases separating them. The CDR3 extends over 11 amino acids. Germline CDR1 is LNHDA and CDR2 is SQIVND (reference sequence). The CDR3 bases are TGTGCCACCAGGAGAGGCACTGAAGCTTTCTTT. It codes for CATRRGTEAFF.

V usage is TRBV6-5 and J usage is TRBJ1-1, with 8 bases aligning to TRBD1. CDR3 length: 15 amino acids. Looked up from germline, CDR1 is MNHEY and CDR2 is SVGAGI. The V gene end was trimmed by 7 bases and the J gene end by 1 base; junction bases not matched to a gene: 8. The CDR3 spells CASNTRGRGNTEAFF. The CDR3 coding sequence is TGTGCCAGCAATACCAGGGGGCGCGGGAACACTGAAGCTTTCTTT.

This sequence joins TRBV5-6 and TRBJ1-2; D is uncertain. The CDR3 is 13 amino acids. V dropped 0 bases and J dropped 8 bases, with 11 bases sitting between them. Germline CDR1 is SGHDT and CDR2 is YYEEEE. This CDR3 reads CASSLGVREGYTF. CDR3 coding DNA: TGTGCCAGCAGCTTGGGGGTTCGGGAGGGCTACACCTTC. Full variable domain (remainder filled in from reference TRBV5-6 and TRBJ1-2): DAGVTQSPTHLIKTRGQQVTLRCSPKSGHDTVSWYQQALGQGPQFIFQYYEEEERQRGNFPDRFSGHQFPNYSSELNVNALLLGDSALYLCASSLGVREGYTFGSGTRLTVV.

The chain combines TRBV18 with TRBJ1-1; 11 bases agree with TRBD1. J lost 0 bases, V lost 6 bases, and 6 bases had no gene match. This CDR3 has 16 residues. From germline, CDR1 is KGHSH and CDR2 LQKENI. CDR3 in DNA: TGTGCCAGCTCGTTCGGGACAGGGGGTATGAACACTGAAGCTTTCTTT. Protein product: CASSFGTGGMNTEAFF.

V is TRBV7-2 and J is TRBJ1-4; TRBD1 might be the D (6 bases). The CDR3 has 15 amino acids. Germline V CDR1 and CDR2: SGHTA, FQGNSA. V dropped 5 bases and J dropped 4 bases, with 14 bases sitting between them. CDR3 coding DNA: TGTGCCAGCAGCCTCCAGGGGTCCCATAATGAAAAACTGTTTTTT. Encoded protein: CASSLQGSHNEKLFF.

Written as DNA, the CDR3 is TGTGCCAGCACCCGGGACAGCAAAAACTATGGCTACACCTTC. Its protein product is CASTRDSKNYGYTF. V usage is TRBV7-9 and J usage is TRBJ1-2; TRBD1 aligns across 7 bases. From germline, CDR1 is SEHNR and CDR2 FQNEAQ (reference sequence). The CDR3 has 14 residues. With V trimmed by 7 bases and J by 2 bases, 7 bases remained unmatched. The complete variable domain, with remaining parts taken from reference TRBV7-9 and TRBJ1-2, reads DTGVSQNPRHKITKRGQNVTFRCDPISEHNRLYWYRQTLGQGPEFLTYFQNEAQLEKSRLLSDRFSAERPKGSFSTLEIQRTEQGDSAMYLCASTRDSKNYGYTFGSGTRLTVV.

For the CDR3, the DNA is TGTGCCAGCAGGATGGACAGGGTACGGAACACTGAAGCTTTCTTT. Translated, it gives CASRMDRVRNTEAFF. The rearrangement uses TRBV27 and TRBJ1-1, with 8 bases lining up with TRBD1. CDR3 size: 15 residues. Trimming took 6 bases from V and 1 from J; bases not matched to a gene: 7. Germline assignment: CDR1 MNHEY and CDR2 SMNVEV (reference sequence).

V usage is TRBV28 and J usage is TRBJ1-5; D remains unclear. The CDR3 consists of 11 residues. V lost 2 bases and J 8 bases, leaving 4 bases between the germline ends. CDR1 is MDHEN and CDR2 is SYDVKM in the germline V gene. The CDR3 reads CASSLTEPQHF. The CDR3 nucleotides read TGTGCCAGCAGTTTAACGGAGCCCCAGCATTTT.

This chain links TRBV7-2 with TRBJ1-4, with TRBD1 identical over 7 bases. This CDR3 has 14 residues. V trimming: 5 bases; J trimming: 4 bases; junction bases outside the gene matches: 4. Germline V lookup: CDR1 SGHTA, CDR2 FQGNSA. CDR3 residues: CASSQGQFNEKLFF. CDR3 coding DNA: TGTGCCAGCAGCCAGGGACAGTTTAATGAAAAACTGTTTTTT.

V and J are TRBV10-3 and TRBJ2-1; a weak D match, TRBD1 (5 bases). Germline CDR1 reads ENHRY; CDR2 reads SYGVKD. The CDR3 runs to 15 residues. Trimming cost V 6 bases and J 8 bases, with 20 bases left between them. For the CDR3, the DNA is TGTGCCATCAGCGGCGTTCGCAGGGAAGGCCATGAGCAGTTCTTC. Translating it yields CAISGVRREGHEQFF.

The chain carries TRBV15 and TRBJ1-1, with D hard to call. Germline CDR1 LNHNV, CDR2 YYDKDF (reference sequence). Deletions cut 5 bases from V and 1 base from J, with 11 bases between. This CDR3 has 14 residues. CDR3 loop: CATSVRLRNTEAFF. In DNA form, the CDR3 reads TGTGCCACCAGCGTCCGACTTCGGAACACTGAAGCTTTCTTT.

The V and J genes are TRBV28 and TRBJ1-3; D is unresolved. CDR1 is MDHEN and CDR2 is SYDVKM in the germline V gene. The length of the CDR3 is 14 residues. Trimming took 6 bases from V and 5 from J, leaving 14 bases between them. DNA for the CDR3: TGTGCCAGCAGAGGTGGGGTAAAGCGAAACACCATATATTTT. Amino acid sequence: CASRGGVKRNTIYF. The entire variable domain, with the rest obtained from reference TRBV28 and TRBJ1-3, is as follows: DVKVTQSSRYLVKRTGEKVFLECVQDMDHENMFWYRQDPGLGLRLIYFSYDVKMKEKGDIPEGYSVSREKKERFSLILESASTNQTSMYLCASRGGVKRNTIYFGEGSWLTVV.

CDR3 DNA sequence: TGTGCCAGCAGTTTATGGGGTAGCACTGAAGCTTTCTTT. Its translation: CASSLWGSTEAFF. This sequence joins TRBV27 and TRBJ1-1; D is uncertain. Germline CDR1 MNHEY, CDR2 SMNVEV (reference sequence). This CDR3 is 13 amino acids long. The ends were cut back, 1 base at V and 4 bases at J, with 7 bases in the middle.

The chain combines TRBV19 with TRBJ2-7; D might be TRBD1 (7 bases). The CDR3 runs to 15 residues. With 6 bases removed from V and 5 bases from J, the gap between germline ends came to 20 bases. Germline CDR1 reads LNHDA; CDR2 reads SQIVND (reference sequence). Written as DNA, the CDR3 is TGTGCCAGTAGCCTCAGGGGGAAGAGGACTAACGAGCAGTACTTC. This encodes CASSLRGKRTNEQYF.

The V gene is TRBV4-1, the J gene TRBJ2-2; tentative D call: TRBD1 (6 bases). The CDR3 is 13 residues long. Trimming removed 2 bases from V and 9 bases from J, with 10 bases in between. Germline lookup yields CDR1 MGHRA and CDR2 YSYEKL. The CDR3 loop reads CASSQTRDRELFF. CDR3 sequence (DNA): TGCGCCAGCAGCCAAACGAGGGACAGGGAGCTGTTTTTT.

This chain connects TRBV6-5 to TRBJ1-2; a weak D match, TRBD1 (6 bases). The CDR3 loop spans 12 amino acids. CDR1 and CDR2 (germline): MNHEY, SVGAGI. Trimming cost V 4 bases and J 7 bases, with 10 bases left between them. CDR3 in DNA: TGTGCCAGCAGTTTTACAGGGAGTGGCTACACCTTC. Amino acids: CASSFTGSGYTF.

V usage is TRBV12-3 or TRBV12-4 and J usage is TRBJ2-7; D remains ambiguous. The length of the CDR3 is 12 residues. V lost 3 bases, J lost 1 base, and 4 bases lay in between. In nucleotides, the CDR3 is TGTGCCAGCAGTTTGAAGTCCTACGAGCAGTACTTC. Translation gives CASSLKSYEQYF.